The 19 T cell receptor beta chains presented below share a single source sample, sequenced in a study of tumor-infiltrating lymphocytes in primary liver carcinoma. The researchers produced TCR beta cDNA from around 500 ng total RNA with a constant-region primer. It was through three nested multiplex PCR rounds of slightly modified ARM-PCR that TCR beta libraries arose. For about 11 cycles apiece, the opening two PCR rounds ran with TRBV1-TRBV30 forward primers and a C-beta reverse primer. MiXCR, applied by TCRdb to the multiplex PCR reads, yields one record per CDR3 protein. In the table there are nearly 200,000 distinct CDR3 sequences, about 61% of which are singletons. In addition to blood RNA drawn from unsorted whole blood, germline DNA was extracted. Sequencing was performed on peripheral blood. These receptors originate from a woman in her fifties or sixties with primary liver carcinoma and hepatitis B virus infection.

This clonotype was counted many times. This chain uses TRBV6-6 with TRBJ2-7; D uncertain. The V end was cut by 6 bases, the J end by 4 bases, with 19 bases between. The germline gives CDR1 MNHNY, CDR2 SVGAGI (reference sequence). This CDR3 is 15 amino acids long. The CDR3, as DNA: TGTGCCAGCAGGCCCGGCTCCGGCGGAATATACGAGCAGTACTTC. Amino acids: CASRPGSGGIYEQYF.

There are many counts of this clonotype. The CDR3 loop reads CASRSKRGTSGYEQYF. The CDR3 DNA reads as TGTGCCAGCCGCTCCAAGAGGGGGACTAGCGGCTACGAGCAGTACTTC. The gene calls are TRBV6-5 and TRBJ2-7; 11 positions agree with TRBD2. Germline assignment: CDR1 MNHEY and CDR2 SVGAGI. The CDR3 totals 16 residues. V gave up 8 bases and J gave up 3 bases; unmatched junction bases: 12.

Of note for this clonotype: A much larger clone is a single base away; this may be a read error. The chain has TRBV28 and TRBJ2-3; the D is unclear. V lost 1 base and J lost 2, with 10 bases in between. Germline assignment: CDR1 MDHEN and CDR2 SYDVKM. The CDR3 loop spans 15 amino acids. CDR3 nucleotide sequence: TGTGCCAGCAGTTTATTGGGCGAGTTCACAGATACGCAGTATTTT. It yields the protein CASSLLGEFTDTQYF.

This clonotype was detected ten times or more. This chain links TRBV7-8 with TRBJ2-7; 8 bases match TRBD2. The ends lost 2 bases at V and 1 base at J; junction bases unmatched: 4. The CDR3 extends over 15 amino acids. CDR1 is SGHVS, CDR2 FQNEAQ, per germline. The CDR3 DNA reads TGTGCCAGCAGCTTAAAGGCGGGAGGTTCCTACGAGCAGTACTTC. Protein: CASSLKAGGSYEQYF.

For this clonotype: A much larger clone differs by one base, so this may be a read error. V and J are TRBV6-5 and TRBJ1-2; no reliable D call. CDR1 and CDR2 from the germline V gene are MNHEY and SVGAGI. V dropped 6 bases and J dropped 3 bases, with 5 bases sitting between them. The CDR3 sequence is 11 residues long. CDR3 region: CASRKYYGYTF. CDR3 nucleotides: TGTGCCAGCAGGAAGTACTATGGCTACACCTTC.

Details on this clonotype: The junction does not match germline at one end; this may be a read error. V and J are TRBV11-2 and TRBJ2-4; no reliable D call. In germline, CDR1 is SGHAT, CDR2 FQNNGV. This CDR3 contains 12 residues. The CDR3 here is CASSLAGNIRYF. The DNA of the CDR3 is TGTGCCAGTAGCTTAGCAGGAAACATTCGGTACTTC. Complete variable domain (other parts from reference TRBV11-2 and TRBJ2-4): EAGVAQSPRYKIIEKRQSVAFWCNPISGHATLYWYQQILGQGPKLLIQFQNNGVVDDSQLPKDRFSAERLKGVDSTLKIQPAKLEDSAVYLCASSLAGNIRYFGAGTRLSVL.

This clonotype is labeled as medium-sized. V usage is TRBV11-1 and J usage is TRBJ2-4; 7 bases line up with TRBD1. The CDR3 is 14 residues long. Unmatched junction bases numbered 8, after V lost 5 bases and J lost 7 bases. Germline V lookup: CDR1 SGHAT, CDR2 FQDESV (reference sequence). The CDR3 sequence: CASSPRQGLNIQYF. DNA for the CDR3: TGTGCCAGCAGCCCTCGACAGGGTCTGAACATTCAGTACTTC.

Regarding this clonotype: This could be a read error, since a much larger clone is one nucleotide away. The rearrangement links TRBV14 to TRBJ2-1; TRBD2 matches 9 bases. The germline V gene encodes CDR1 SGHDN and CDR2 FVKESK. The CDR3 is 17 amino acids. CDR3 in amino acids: CASSPDRSGSSYNERFF. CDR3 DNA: TGTGCCAGCAGCCCCGACCGTAGCGGGAGCTCCTACAATGAGCGGTTCTTC.

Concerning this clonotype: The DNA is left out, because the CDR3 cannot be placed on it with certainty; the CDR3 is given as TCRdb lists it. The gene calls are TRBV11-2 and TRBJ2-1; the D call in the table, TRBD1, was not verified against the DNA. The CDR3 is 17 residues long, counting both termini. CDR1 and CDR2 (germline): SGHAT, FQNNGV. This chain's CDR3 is CAISLTHGQGYRCEQFF.

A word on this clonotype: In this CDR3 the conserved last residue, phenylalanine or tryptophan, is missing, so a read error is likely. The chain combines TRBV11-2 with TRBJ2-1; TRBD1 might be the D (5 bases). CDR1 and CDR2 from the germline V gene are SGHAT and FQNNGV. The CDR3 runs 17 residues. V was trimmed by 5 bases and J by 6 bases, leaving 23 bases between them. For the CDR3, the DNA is TGTGCCAGCAGCCCGGAAACTGGGCGGACAAGCTGCAATGAGCAGTTCTTG. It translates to CASSPETGRTSCNEQFL.

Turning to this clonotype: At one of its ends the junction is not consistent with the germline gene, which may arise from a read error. The DNA for the CDR3 is TGTTCCATCAGCGAGGGCCACTACGAGCAGTACTTC. Translating it yields CSISEGHYEQYF. The V call is TRBV10-3, the J call TRBJ2-7; TRBD2 might be the D (5 bases). This CDR3 is built from 12 residues. Germline V lookup: CDR1 ENHRY, CDR2 SYGVKD.

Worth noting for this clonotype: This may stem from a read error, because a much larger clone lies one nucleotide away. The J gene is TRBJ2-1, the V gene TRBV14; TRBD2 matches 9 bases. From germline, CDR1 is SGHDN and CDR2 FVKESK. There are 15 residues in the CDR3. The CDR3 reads CVSRTGTSPYNEQFF. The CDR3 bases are TGTGTCAGCAGGACCGGGACTAGCCCATACAATGAGCAGTTCTTC.

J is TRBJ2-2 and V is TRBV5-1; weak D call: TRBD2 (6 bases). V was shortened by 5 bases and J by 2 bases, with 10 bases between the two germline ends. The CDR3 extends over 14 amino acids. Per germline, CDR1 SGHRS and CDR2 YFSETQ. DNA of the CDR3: TGCGCCAGCAGGGTAGCGGTAAACACCGGGGAGCTGTTTTTT. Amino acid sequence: CASRVAVNTGELFF. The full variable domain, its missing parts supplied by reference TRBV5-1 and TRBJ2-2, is KAGVTQTPRYLIKTRGQQVTLSCSPISGHRSVSWYQQTPGQGLQFLFEYFSETQRNKGNFPGRFSGRQFSNSRSEMNVSTLELGDSALYLCASRVAVNTGELFFGEGSRLTVL.

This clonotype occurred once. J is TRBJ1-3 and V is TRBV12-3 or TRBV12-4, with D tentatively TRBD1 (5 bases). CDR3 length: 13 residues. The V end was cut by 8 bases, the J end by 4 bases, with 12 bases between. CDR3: CASCRGDGNTIYF. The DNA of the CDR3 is TGTGCCAGCTGTCGGGGGGACGGAAACACCATATATTTT.

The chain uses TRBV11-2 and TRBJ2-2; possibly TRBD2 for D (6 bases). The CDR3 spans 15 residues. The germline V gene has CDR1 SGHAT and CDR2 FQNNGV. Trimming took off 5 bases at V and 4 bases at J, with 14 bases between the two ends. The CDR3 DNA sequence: TGTGCCAGCAGCCTTAGCGGAAAGGCCACCGGGGAGCTGTTTTTT. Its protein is CASSLSGKATGELFF.

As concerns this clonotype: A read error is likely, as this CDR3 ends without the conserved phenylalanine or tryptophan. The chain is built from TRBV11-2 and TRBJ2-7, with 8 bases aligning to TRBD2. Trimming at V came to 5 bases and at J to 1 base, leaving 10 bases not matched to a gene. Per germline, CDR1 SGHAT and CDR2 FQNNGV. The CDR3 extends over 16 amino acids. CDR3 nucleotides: TGTGCCAGCAGCCCCCGGATAGCGGGACTATCCTACGAGCAGTACCTC. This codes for CASSPRIAGLSYEQYL.

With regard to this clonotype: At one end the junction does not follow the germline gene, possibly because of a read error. The CDR3 DNA reads as TGTGTCAGCAGCTTAAGGCGTTATGAGCACTTCTTC. It yields the protein CVSSLRRYEHFF. The chain carries TRBV11-3 and TRBJ2-1, with D uncertain. Looked up from germline, CDR1 is SGHNT and CDR2 is YENEEA. The CDR3 totals 12 residues. The full variable domain, rest sourced from reference TRBV11-3 and TRBJ2-1, is EAGVVQSPRYKIIEKKQPVAFWCNPISGHNTLYWYLQNLGQGPELLIRYENEEAVDDSQLPKDRFSAERLKGVDSTLKIQPAELGDSAVYLCVSSLRRYEHFFGPGTRLTVL.

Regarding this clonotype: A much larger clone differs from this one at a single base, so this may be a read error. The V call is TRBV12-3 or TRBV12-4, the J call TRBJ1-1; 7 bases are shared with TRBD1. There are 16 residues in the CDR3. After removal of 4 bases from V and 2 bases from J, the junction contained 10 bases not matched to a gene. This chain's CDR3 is CASSSPKGTVNTEAFF. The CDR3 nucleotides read TGTGCCAGCAGTTCCCCTAAGGGGACAGTCAACACTGAAGCTTTCTTT.

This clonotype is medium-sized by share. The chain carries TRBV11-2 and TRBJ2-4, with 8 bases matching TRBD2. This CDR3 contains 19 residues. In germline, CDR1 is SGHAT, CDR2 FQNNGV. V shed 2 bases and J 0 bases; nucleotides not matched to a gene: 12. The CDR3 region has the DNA TGTGCCAGCAGCTTAAGTCGAGCGGGAGTTCGTTTAGCCAAAAACATTCAGTACTTC. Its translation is CASSLSRAGVRLAKNIQYF.